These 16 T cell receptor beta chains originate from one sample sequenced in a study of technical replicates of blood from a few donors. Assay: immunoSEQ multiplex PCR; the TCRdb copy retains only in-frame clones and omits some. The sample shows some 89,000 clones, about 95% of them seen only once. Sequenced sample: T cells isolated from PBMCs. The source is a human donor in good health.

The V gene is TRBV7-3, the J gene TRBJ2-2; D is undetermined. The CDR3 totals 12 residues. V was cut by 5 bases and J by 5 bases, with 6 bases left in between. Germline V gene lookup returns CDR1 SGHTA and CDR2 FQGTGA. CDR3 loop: CASSPQTGELFF. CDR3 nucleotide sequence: TGTGCCAGCAGCCCCCAGACCGGGGAGCTGTTTTTT.

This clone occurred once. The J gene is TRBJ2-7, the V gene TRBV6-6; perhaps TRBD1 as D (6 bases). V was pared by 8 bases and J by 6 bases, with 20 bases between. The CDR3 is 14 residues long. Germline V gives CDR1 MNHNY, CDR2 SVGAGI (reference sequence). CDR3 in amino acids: CASGSGHHRTEQYF. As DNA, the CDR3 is TGTGCCAGCGGATCGGGACACCACCGGACCGAGCAGTACTTC.

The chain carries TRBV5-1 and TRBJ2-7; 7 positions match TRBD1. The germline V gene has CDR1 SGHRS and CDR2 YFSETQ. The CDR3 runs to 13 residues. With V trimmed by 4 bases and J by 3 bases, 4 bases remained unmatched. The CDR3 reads CASSETGYYEQYF. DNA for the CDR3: TGCGCCAGCAGCGAGACAGGGTACTACGAGCAGTACTTC.

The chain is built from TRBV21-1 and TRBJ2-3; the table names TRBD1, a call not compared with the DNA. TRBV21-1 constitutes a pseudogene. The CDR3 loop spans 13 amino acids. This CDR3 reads CASSRQGADTQYF. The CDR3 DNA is TGTGCCAGCAGCCGACAGGGGGCAGATACGCAGTATTTT.

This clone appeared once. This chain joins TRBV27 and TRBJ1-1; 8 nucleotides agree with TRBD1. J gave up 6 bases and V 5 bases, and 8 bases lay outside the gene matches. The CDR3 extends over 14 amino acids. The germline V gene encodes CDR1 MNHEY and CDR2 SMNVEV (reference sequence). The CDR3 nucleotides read TGTGCCAGCAGTCTCGACAGGGGAAGGGCTGAAGCTTTCTTT. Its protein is CASSLDRGRAEAFF.

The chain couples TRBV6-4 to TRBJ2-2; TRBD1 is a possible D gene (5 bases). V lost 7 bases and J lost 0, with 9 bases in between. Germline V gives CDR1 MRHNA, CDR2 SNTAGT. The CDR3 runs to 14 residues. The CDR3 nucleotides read TGTGCCAGCACGGCAGGGCCGAACACCGGGGAGCTGTTTTTT. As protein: CASTAGPNTGELFF.

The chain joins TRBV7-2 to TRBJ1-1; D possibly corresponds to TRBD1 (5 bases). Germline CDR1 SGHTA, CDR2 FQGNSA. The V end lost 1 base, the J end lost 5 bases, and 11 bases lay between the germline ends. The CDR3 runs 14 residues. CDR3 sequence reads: CASSLDQGWTEAFF. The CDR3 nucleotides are TGTGCCAGCAGCTTAGATCAGGGTTGGACTGAAGCTTTCTTT. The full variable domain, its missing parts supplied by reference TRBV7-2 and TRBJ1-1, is GAGVSQSPSNKVTEKGKDVELRCDPISGHTALYWYRQSLGQGLEFLIYFQGNSAPDKSGLPSDRFSAERTGGSVSTLTIQRTQQEDSAVYLCASSLDQGWTEAFFGQGTRLTVV.

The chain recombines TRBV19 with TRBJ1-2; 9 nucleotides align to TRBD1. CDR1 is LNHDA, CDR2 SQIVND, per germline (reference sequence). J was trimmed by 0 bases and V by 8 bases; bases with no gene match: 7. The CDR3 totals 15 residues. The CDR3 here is CASCVQGAANYGYTF. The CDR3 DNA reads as TGTGCCAGTTGCGTACAGGGGGCAGCTAACTATGGCTACACCTTC.

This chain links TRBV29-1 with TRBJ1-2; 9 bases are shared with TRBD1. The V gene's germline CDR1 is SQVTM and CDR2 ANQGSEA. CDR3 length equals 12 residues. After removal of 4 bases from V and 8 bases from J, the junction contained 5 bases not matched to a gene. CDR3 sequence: CSVGTGAEGYTF. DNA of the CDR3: TGCAGCGTTGGGACAGGGGCCGAAGGCTACACCTTC. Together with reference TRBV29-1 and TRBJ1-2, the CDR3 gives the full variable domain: SAVISQKPSRDICQRGTSLTIQCQVDSQVTMMFWYRQQPGQSLTLIATANQGSEATYESGFVIDKFPISRPNLTFSTLTVSNMSPEDSSIYLCSVGTGAEGYTFGSGTRLTVV.

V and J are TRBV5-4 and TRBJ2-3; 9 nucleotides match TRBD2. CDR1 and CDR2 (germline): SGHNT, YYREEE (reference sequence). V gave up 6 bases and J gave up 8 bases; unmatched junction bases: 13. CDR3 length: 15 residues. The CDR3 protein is CASTIYRGRAGTQYF. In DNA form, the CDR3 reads TGTGCCAGCACCATATATCGCGGGAGGGCTGGTACGCAGTATTTT.

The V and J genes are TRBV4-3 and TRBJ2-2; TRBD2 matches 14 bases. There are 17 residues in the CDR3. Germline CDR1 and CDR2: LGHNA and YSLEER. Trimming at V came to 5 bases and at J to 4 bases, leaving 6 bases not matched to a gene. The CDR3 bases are TGCGCCAGCAGCTCTGGACTAGCGGGAGGTGTCACCGGGGAGCTGTTTTTT. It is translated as CASSSGLAGGVTGELFF.

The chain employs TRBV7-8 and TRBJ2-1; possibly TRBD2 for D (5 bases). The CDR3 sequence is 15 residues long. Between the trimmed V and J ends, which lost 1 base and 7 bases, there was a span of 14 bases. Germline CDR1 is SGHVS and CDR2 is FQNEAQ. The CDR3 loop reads CASSLEPGKGNEQFF. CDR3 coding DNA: TGTGCCAGCAGCTTAGAGCCCGGGAAAGGGAATGAGCAGTTCTTC.

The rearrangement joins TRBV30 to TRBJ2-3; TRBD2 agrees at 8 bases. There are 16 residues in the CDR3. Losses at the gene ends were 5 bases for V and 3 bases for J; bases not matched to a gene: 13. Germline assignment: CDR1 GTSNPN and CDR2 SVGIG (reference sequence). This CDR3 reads CAWDPGLPGGTDTQYF. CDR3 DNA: TGTGCCTGGGACCCTGGGCTGCCGGGGGGGACAGATACGCAGTATTTT.

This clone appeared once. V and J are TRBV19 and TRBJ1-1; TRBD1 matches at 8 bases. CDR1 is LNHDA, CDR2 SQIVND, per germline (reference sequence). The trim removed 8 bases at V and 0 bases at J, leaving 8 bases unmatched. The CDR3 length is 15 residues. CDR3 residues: CASGDRPGVNTEAFF. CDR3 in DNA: TGTGCCAGTGGGGACAGGCCGGGAGTGAACACTGAAGCTTTCTTT.

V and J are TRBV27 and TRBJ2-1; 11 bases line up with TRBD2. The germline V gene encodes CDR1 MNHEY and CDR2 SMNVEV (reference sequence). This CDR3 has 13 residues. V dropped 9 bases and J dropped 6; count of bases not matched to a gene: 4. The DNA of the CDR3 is TGTGCCAGGGGACTAGCGGAGCCCAATGAGCAGTTCTTC. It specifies CARGLAEPNEQFF.

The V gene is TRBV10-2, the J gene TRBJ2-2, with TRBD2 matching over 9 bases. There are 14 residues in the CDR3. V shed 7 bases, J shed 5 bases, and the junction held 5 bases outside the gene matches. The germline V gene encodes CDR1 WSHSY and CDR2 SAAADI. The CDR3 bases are TGCGCCAGCACTTCGCGGGAGGGGACCGGGGAGCTGTTTTTT. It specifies CASTSREGTGELFF.